These 26 T cell receptor beta chains share one sample of origin, sequenced in a study of early T cells in non-severe SARS-CoV-2 infection (TCRdb year 2021). Library preparation was by 5' RACE. The instrument was a NextSeq 500. The public reads were reprocessed in TCRdb via fastp at Q25 and MiXCR, keeping in-frame beta chains. Rows are unified per CDR3 protein, each entry keeping the most common DNA and genes. In this sample the table shows roughly 38,000 distinct CDR3 sequences, 4.5% to 7% of which occur a single time. 3.5% to 4.5% of the sample belongs to the ten largest clones. The sample in question was whole blood, obtained at baseline. These receptors were taken from an adult who was a healthcare worker with PCR-confirmed SARS-CoV-2 infection or an uninfected control (not recorded which).

In its sample, this clonotype was seen many times. V usage is TRBV9 and J usage is TRBJ1-6; 7 positions match TRBD1. This CDR3 has 18 amino acids. CDR1 SGDLS and CDR2 YYNGEE come from the germline V gene. J gave up 0 bases and V 3 bases, and 9 bases lay outside the gene matches. The CDR3 loop is CASSEGARPSSYNSPLHF. The CDR3 DNA reads as TGTGCCAGCAGCGAGGGGGCCCGCCCGAGCTCCTATAATTCACCCCTCCACTTT.

The chain joins TRBV7-9 to TRBJ1-1; D is undetermined. The V end lost 3 bases, the J end lost 2 bases, and 13 bases lay between the germline ends. Germline CDR1 and CDR2: SEHNR and FQNEAQ (reference sequence). The CDR3 spans 15 residues. The CDR3 region has the DNA TGTGCCAGCAGCTTGGATGGGCGGGGAAACACTGAAGCTTTCTTT. It is translated as CASSLDGRGNTEAFF.

This clonotype was found many times. This chain joins TRBV4-3 and TRBJ1-1; TRBD1 might be the D (6 bases). The CDR3 has 15 amino acids. Germline CDR1 LGHNA, CDR2 YSLEER. The germline V and J ends were trimmed by 0 bases and 6 bases, with 14 bases remaining between them. CDR3 nucleotides: TGCGCCAGCAGCCAAGACGCAGGGGTGGTGGCTGAAGCTTTCTTT. As protein: CASSQDAGVVAEAFF.

This clonotype was recorded at least ten times. CDR3 DNA: TGCAGTGCTAGGGTCCGCTTTGGGGAGTATGGCTACACCTTC. It specifies CSARVRFGEYGYTF. The rearrangement joins TRBV20-1 to TRBJ1-2, with D unclear. Germline V gene sequence: CDR1 DFQATT, CDR2 SNEGSKA (reference sequence). This CDR3 is built from 14 residues. V lost 3 bases and J 5 bases, leaving 16 bases between the germline ends.

This sequence joins TRBV20-1 and TRBJ1-2; D gene unclear. Per the germline V gene, CDR1 is DFQATT and CDR2 is SNEGSKA (reference sequence). V lost 4 bases and J 0 bases, leaving 9 bases between the germline ends. The CDR3 spans 13 residues. This CDR3 is CSATERANYGYTF. DNA for the CDR3: TGCAGTGCTACAGAACGAGCTAACTATGGCTACACCTTC.

This clonotype was observed at least ten times. The CDR3: CASSQQSSSNEQFF. The CDR3 nucleotides are TGTGCCAGCAGCCAACAATCGAGTTCCAATGAGCAGTTCTTC. V usage is TRBV14 and J usage is TRBJ2-1; no clear D. Looked up from germline, CDR1 is SGHDN and CDR2 is FVKESK. V lost 2 bases to trimming and J lost 6 bases, with 11 bases between them. CDR3 length equals 14 residues.

This clonotype was counted ten times or more. V usage is TRBV5-4 and J usage is TRBJ1-1, with 7 bases fitting TRBD1. This CDR3 is built from 14 residues. J gave up 7 bases and V 3 bases, and 9 bases lay outside the gene matches. Germline V gene data show CDR1 as SGHNT and CDR2 as YYREEE (reference sequence). CDR3 nucleotides: TGTGCCAGCAGCTCCCCGGGACAGTCCATTGAAGCTTTCTTT. This codes for CASSSPGQSIEAFF.

The chain joins TRBV28 to TRBJ2-3; TRBD1 agrees at 7 bases. V was pared by 0 bases and J by 0 bases, with 3 bases of the junction left unmatched. The CDR3 has 16 residues. Germline V CDR1 and CDR2: MDHEN, SYDVKM. The CDR3 loop is CASSLWTGSSTDTQYF. As DNA, the CDR3 is TGTGCCAGCAGTTTATGGACAGGGTCTAGCACAGATACGCAGTATTTT.

This clonotype occurred many times. The V gene is TRBV5-1, the J gene TRBJ1-3; D is undetermined. Trimming cost V 4 bases and J 4 bases, with 15 bases left between them. CDR1 is SGHRS, CDR2 YFSETQ, per germline. The CDR3 sequence is 15 residues long. CDR3 in amino acids: CASSPYSFEGNTIYF. The CDR3 nucleotides read TGCGCCAGCAGCCCCTACTCCTTCGAGGGAAACACCATATATTTT.

The chain is built from TRBV20-1 and TRBJ1-1, with D hard to call. This CDR3 region has 11 residues. The V and J ends lost 5 bases and 0 bases respectively, with 4 bases between them. Germline lookup yields CDR1 DFQATT and CDR2 SNEGSKA (reference sequence). CDR3 sequence (DNA): TGCAGTGCTGGTATGAACACTGAAGCTTTCTTT. Protein product: CSAGMNTEAFF.

This clonotype was detected many times. V and J are TRBV6-5 and TRBJ2-7; D remains unclear. Trimming stripped 0 bases from V and 1 base from J, with 19 bases between. Germline V gene lookup returns CDR1 MNHEY and CDR2 SVGAGI. The CDR3 consists of 18 residues. The CDR3 nucleotides read TGTGCCAGCAGTTACTCGACCGTAGGTACCCTGGCATCCTACGAGCAGTACTTC. Its translation: CASSYSTVGTLASYEQYF.

This clonotype was found many times. The chain combines TRBV29-1 with TRBJ1-1; no clear D gene. The CDR3 has 12 amino acids. V was shortened by 1 base and J by 4 bases, with 7 bases between the two germline ends. CDR1 is SQVTM, CDR2 ANQGSEA, per germline. Here the CDR3 reads CSVEALSTEAFF. The CDR3 DNA is TGCAGCGTTGAAGCGTTAAGCACTGAAGCTTTCTTT.

This clonotype has at least ten counts. The chain combines TRBV28 with TRBJ2-1, with 10 bases matching TRBD2. Germline CDR1 MDHEN, CDR2 SYDVKM. The V segment lost 2 bases and the J segment 12 bases; nucleotides outside the gene matches: 19. The CDR3 consists of 18 residues. The CDR3 is CASSLVSSGLASRTTQFF. As DNA, the CDR3 is TGTGCCAGCAGTTTAGTTTCTTCGGGACTAGCGAGCCGTACGACGCAGTTCTTC.

This clonotype has at least ten counts. CDR3 loop: CASSPPATLNTGELFF. The CDR3 DNA is TGTGCCAGCAGCCCTCCAGCGACGTTGAACACCGGGGAGCTGTTTTTT. This chain connects TRBV5-4 to TRBJ2-2; D remains unclear. The CDR3 length is 16 residues. The germline V gene encodes CDR1 SGHNT and CDR2 YYREEE (reference sequence). V lost 4 bases, J lost 1 base, and 14 bases lay in between. Combining the CDR3 with reference TRBV5-4 and TRBJ2-2 gives the whole variable domain ETGVTQSPTHLIKTRGQQVTLRCSSQSGHNTVSWYQQALGQGPQFIFQYYREEENGRGNFPPRFSGLQFPNYSSELNVNALELDDSALYLCASSPPATLNTGELFFGEGSRLTVL.

There are many counts of this clonotype. V and J are TRBV5-1 and TRBJ1-2, with D unclear. Looked up from germline, CDR1 is SGHRS and CDR2 is YFSETQ. The V and J ends lost 4 bases and 3 bases respectively, with 22 bases between them. The CDR3 runs to 17 residues. The CDR3 nucleotides are TGCGCCAGCAGCCCGGGATTATCCAGTCAGAGTTACTATGGCTACACCTTC. This gives the protein CASSPGLSSQSYYGYTF.

There are many counts of this clonotype. The J gene is TRBJ2-5, the V gene TRBV4-1, with D maybe TRBD2 (6 bases). The germline gives CDR1 MGHRA, CDR2 YSYEKL. The CDR3 totals 15 residues. Deletions cut 4 bases from V and 2 bases from J, with 14 bases between. CDR3 DNA sequence: TGCGCCAGCAGCCCTCCGGGACTCGAACAAGAGACCCAGTACTTC. Translating it yields CASSPPGLEQETQYF.

This chain connects TRBV7-9 to TRBJ2-6; perhaps TRBD2 as D (5 bases). Deletions cut 5 bases from V and 0 bases from J, with 17 bases between. CDR1 SEHNR and CDR2 FQNEAQ come from the germline V gene (reference sequence). This CDR3 comprises 18 residues. CDR3 bases: TGTGCCAGCAGCCGGAGCGTTGGAGGTTTCTCTGGGGCCAACGTCCTGACTTTC. It specifies CASSRSVGGFSGANVLTF.

In this sample, this clonotype turned up many times. The rearrangement uses TRBV5-4 and TRBJ2-7; 12 bases fit TRBD1. This CDR3 region has 16 residues. The germline V gene has CDR1 SGHNT and CDR2 YYREEE (reference sequence). V dropped 3 bases and J dropped 4; count of bases not matched to a gene: 8. In DNA, the CDR3 is TGTGCCAGCAGCTGGACGGGACAGGGGGCTGGATACGAGCAGTACTTC. This gives the protein CASSWTGQGAGYEQYF.

The chain links TRBV14 to TRBJ1-6, with D possibly TRBD1 on 5 matching bases. Germline V gene data show CDR1 as SGHDN and CDR2 as FVKESK. The CDR3 is 19 amino acids. V lost 4 bases, J lost 8 bases, and 27 bases lay in between. The CDR3 DNA reads as TGTGCCAGCAGCCCCCCGCTGGGGACCCCAACCACGGGGGATTCACCCCTCCACTTT. This translates into CASSPPLGTPTTGDSPLHF.

This clonotype was observed many times. Relative to the germline gene, one junction end is altered; a read error may explain this. This rearrangement joins TRBV6-1 to TRBJ1-1; no reliable D call. The length of the CDR3 is 14 residues. CDR1 and CDR2 (germline): MNHNS, SASEGT. This CDR3 is CASSERSRNTEAFF. The CDR3 DNA follows: TGTGCCAGCAGTGAACGTAGCAGGAACACTGAAGCTTTCTTC.

This clonotype was detected ten times or more. The chain uses TRBV4-1 and TRBJ1-1, with 7 positions matching TRBD1. Germline CDR1 reads MGHRA; CDR2 reads YSYEKL. This CDR3 spans 15 amino acids. V gave up 8 bases and J gave up 0 bases; unmatched junction bases: 9. The CDR3 protein is CASRGGRRLNTEAFF. The CDR3 nucleotides are TGCGCCAGCCGAGGGGGCCGGCGGTTGAACACTGAAGCTTTCTTT.

This chain joins TRBV29-1 and TRBJ2-3, with TRBD2 matching 7 bases. This CDR3 has 16 amino acids. V dropped 1 base and J dropped 4; count of bases not matched to a gene: 11. Per germline, CDR1 SQVTM and CDR2 ANQGSEA. In DNA form, the CDR3 reads TGCAGCGTTGAAGCCCTAGGACTAGTCCAAGCAGATACGCAGTATTTT. It is translated as CSVEALGLVQADTQYF.

This clonotype was detected many times. This chain links TRBV13 with TRBJ2-1, with 10 nucleotides matching TRBD2. Germline V lookup: CDR1 PRHDT, CDR2 FYEKMQ (reference sequence). The J segment lost 6 bases and the V segment lost 5 bases, leaving 7 bases of the junction unmatched. The CDR3 length is 15 residues. CDR3 sequence: CASSRAGGRVNEQFF. In DNA form, the CDR3 reads TGTGCCAGCAGCCGAGCGGGAGGGAGGGTCAATGAGCAGTTCTTC. Drawing the rest from reference TRBV13 and TRBJ2-1, the complete variable domain is AAGVIQSPRHLIKEKRETATLKCYPIPRHDTVYWYQQGPGQDPQFLISFYEKMQSDKGSIPDRFSAQQFSDYHSELNMSSLELGDSALYFCASSRAGGRVNEQFFGPGTRLTVL.

The chain couples TRBV5-1 to TRBJ1-2; no reliable D call. V shed 2 bases and J shed 4 bases, with 15 bases lying between them. The CDR3 covers 15 residues. Germline V gives CDR1 SGHRS, CDR2 YFSETQ. CDR3 sequence: CASSFDGRIAYGYTF. In DNA form, the CDR3 reads TGCGCCAGCAGCTTCGACGGTCGGATCGCCTATGGCTACACCTTC.

This clonotype showed up many times. The chain joins TRBV11-2 to TRBJ1-6; 7 positions agree with TRBD1. The V gene end was trimmed by 2 bases and the J gene end by 10 bases; junction bases not matched to a gene: 8. Germline loops: CDR1 SGHAT, CDR2 FQNNGV. CDR3 length: 15 amino acids. CDR3 amino acids: CASSLRGQRISPLHF. In DNA, the CDR3 is TGTGCCAGCAGCTTAAGGGGGCAGAGAATCTCACCCCTCCACTTT.

This clonotype was recorded at least ten times. The CDR3: CAWSVLAESGELFF. In DNA, the CDR3 is TGTGCCTGGAGTGTACTGGCCGAGTCCGGGGAGCTGTTTTTT. This sequence joins TRBV30 and TRBJ2-2; the D is unclear. The CDR3 contains 14 residues. V lost 0 bases and J lost 6, with 11 bases in between. Germline values: CDR1 GTSNPN, CDR2 SVGIG (reference sequence).